Below are 21 T cell receptor beta chains sequenced from a single sample in a study of blood T cells in healthy people across ages. Sample-barcoded 5' priming and a J-beta primer mix drove a second PCR of roughly 7 to 11 cycles. TCRdb re-called the 5' RACE reads through MiXCR, storing one row per CDR3 protein. The sample includes some 710,000 distinct CDR3 sequences, 35% to 60% of them seen just once. Material: blood. The receptors come from an elderly man in good health.

The DNA for the CDR3 is TGTGCCAGCAGCCCTCGGTACCGGGTCGAGCAGTACTTC. This encodes CASSPRYRVEQYF. This chain connects TRBV7-2 to TRBJ2-7; no reliable D call. The ends were cut back, 5 bases at V and 6 bases at J, with 14 bases in the middle. The CDR3 has 13 amino acids. The germline CDR1 and CDR2 sequences are SGHTA and FQGNSA.

The chain couples TRBV5-5 to TRBJ2-5, with a possible D match to TRBD1 (6 bases). Deletions cut 3 bases from V and 4 bases from J, with 16 bases between. The germline gives CDR1 SGHKS, CDR2 YYEKEE (reference sequence). This CDR3 is 15 amino acids long. CDR3 sequence (DNA): TGTGCCAGCAGCTCGGCAGGGGATTTGGGAGAGACCCAGTACTTC. Its translation is CASSSAGDLGETQYF.

The table lists this clonotype with a few counts. The chain uses TRBV20-1 and TRBJ2-3, with D possibly matching TRBD2 (6 bases). The ends were cut back, 4 bases at V and 7 bases at J, with 15 bases in the middle. Germline lookup yields CDR1 DFQATT and CDR2 SNEGSKA (reference sequence). CDR3 length: 13 amino acids. The CDR3 reads CSATGAFPNTQYF. The CDR3, as DNA: TGCAGTGCTACGGGAGCCTTCCCCAATACGCAGTATTTT.

The CDR3 DNA sequence: TGTGCCTGGAGTGATTATCCGGAGTGGGGCTATGGCTACACCTTC. Translated, it gives CAWSDYPEWGYGYTF. The rearrangement links TRBV30 to TRBJ1-2; D uncertain. Germline CDR1 is GTSNPN and CDR2 is SVGIG (reference sequence). V lost 1 base to trimming and J lost 4 bases, with 16 bases between them. The CDR3 totals 15 residues.

This chain links TRBV10-3 with TRBJ2-1; 8 bases are shared with TRBD2. Trimming cost V 6 bases and J 0 bases; bases outside gene matches: 10. In germline, CDR1 is ENHRY, CDR2 SYGVKD. The CDR3 is 17 residues long. The CDR3 loop is CAISNGGELSSYNEQFF. The CDR3 coding sequence is TGTGCCATCAGCAACGGGGGGGAACTATCCTCCTACAATGAGCAGTTCTTC.

The V and J genes are TRBV20-1 and TRBJ2-3, with TRBD2 as a possible D gene (6 bases). Germline lookup yields CDR1 DFQATT and CDR2 SNEGSKA (reference sequence). V was shortened by 6 bases and J by 1 base, with 14 bases between the two germline ends. The CDR3 loop spans 14 amino acids. The CDR3 coding sequence is TGCAGTGCCGTGGGGGACTCCCGCACAGATACGCAGTATTTT. As protein: CSAVGDSRTDTQYF.

Here the CDR3 reads CASSLGRRGAQETQYF. The CDR3 nucleotides are TGCGCCAGCAGCTTGGGACGGAGGGGGGCCCAAGAGACCCAGTACTTC. This rearrangement joins TRBV5-1 to TRBJ2-5; TRBD1 or TRBD2 may be the D gene (6 bases each). Germline loops: CDR1 SGHRS, CDR2 YFSETQ. The CDR3 covers 16 residues. The germline V and J ends were trimmed by 0 bases and 1 base, with 13 bases remaining between them.

The chain recombines TRBV4-2 with TRBJ2-5; D not certain. The CDR3 is made up of 15 amino acids. The germline V gene has CDR1 LGHNA and CDR2 YNFKEQ. V was clipped by 0 bases and J by 7 bases, with 15 bases between them. The CDR3 loop is CASSQDNHLVATQYF. CDR3 coding DNA: TGTGCCAGCAGCCAAGATAACCACCTAGTCGCGACCCAGTACTTC.

This chain connects TRBV6-5 to TRBJ2-1; tentatively, D is TRBD1 or TRBD2 (5 bases each). V shed 6 bases and J shed 8 bases, with 23 bases lying between them. CDR3 length: 16 residues. Germline assignment: CDR1 MNHEY and CDR2 SVGAGI. The CDR3 loop is CASRIPGTQVRDEQFF. The CDR3 nucleotides are TGTGCCAGCAGGATACCCGGGACGCAAGTTCGGGATGAGCAGTTCTTC.

The chain employs TRBV7-9 and TRBJ1-5; TRBD1 agrees at 8 bases. CDR1 and CDR2 from the germline V gene are SEHNR and FQNEAQ (reference sequence). This CDR3 is 13 amino acids long. J lost 7 bases, V lost 5 bases, and 4 bases had no gene match. This CDR3 reads CASSADREQPQHF. In DNA, the CDR3 is TGTGCCAGCAGCGCGGACAGGGAGCAGCCCCAGCATTTT.

The V call is TRBV29-1, the J call TRBJ1-4; no reliable D call. CDR3 length equals 13 residues. Germline V lookup: CDR1 SQVTM, CDR2 ANQGSEA. V was shortened by 4 bases and J by 7 bases, with 13 bases between the two germline ends. CDR3 sequence: CSVGPEGSEKLFF. The CDR3, as DNA: TGCAGCGTTGGGCCCGAGGGTAGTGAAAAACTGTTTTTT. The full variable domain, rest sourced from reference TRBV29-1 and TRBJ1-4, is SAVISQKPSRDICQRGTSLTIQCQVDSQVTMMFWYRQQPGQSLTLIATANQGSEATYESGFVIDKFPISRPNLTFSTLTVSNMSPEDSSIYLCSVGPEGSEKLFFGSGTQLSVL.

With regard to this clonotype: Since the CDR3 does not end with the conserved phenylalanine or tryptophan, this likely comes from a read error. The chain carries TRBV20-1 and TRBJ2-1; 7 positions match TRBD2. This CDR3 is 16 amino acids long. Germline loops: CDR1 DFQATT, CDR2 SNEGSKA (reference sequence). V shed 3 bases and J 6 bases; nucleotides not matched to a gene: 14. The CDR3 is CSASVLKGGSGNEQFL. The CDR3 DNA is TGCAGTGCTAGTGTTTTGAAGGGCGGGAGTGGCAATGAGCAGTTCTTG.

This clonotype was seen ten or more times. The V gene is TRBV7-3, the J gene TRBJ2-3; 8 bases are a match to TRBD2. The CDR3 is 15 residues long. CDR1 is SGHTA and CDR2 is FQGTGA in the germline V gene. Losses at the gene ends were 5 bases for V and 0 bases for J; bases not matched to a gene: 4. The CDR3 sequence is CASSPLAASTDTQYF. The CDR3 nucleotides read TGTGCCAGCAGCCCACTAGCGGCTAGCACAGATACGCAGTATTTT.

This clonotype appeared a few times. This sequence joins TRBV12-3 or TRBV12-4 and TRBJ2-6; the D gene could be TRBD1 or TRBD2 (5 bases each). V lost 2 bases to trimming and J lost 4 bases, with 12 bases between them. This CDR3 is built from 16 residues. Written as DNA, the CDR3 is TGTGCCAGCAGTTTACCAGGGACGATCGGGGCCAACGTCCTGACTTTC. Its translation: CASSLPGTIGANVLTF.

The rearrangement links TRBV6-7 to TRBJ1-1; 7 positions match TRBD1. TRBV6-7 is filed as an ORF, its function uncertain. The CDR3 is 17 residues long. Losses at the gene ends were 5 bases for V and 4 bases for J; bases not matched to a gene: 16. The CDR3 loop is CASSPGGVGGGLTEAFF. The CDR3 nucleotides are TGTGCCAGCAGTCCAGGGGGAGTAGGAGGCGGGCTCACTGAAGCTTTCTTT.

This clonotype turned up a few times. V gene TRBV29-1 combines with J gene TRBJ1-1; D may be TRBD1 (6 bases). Germline V gene lookup returns CDR1 SQVTM and CDR2 ANQGSEA. The V gene lost 7 bases and the J gene lost 6 bases, with 12 bases spanning the gap. The length of the CDR3 is 11 residues. The CDR3 region is CSAGAISEAFF. As DNA, the CDR3 is TGCAGCGCAGGGGCTATCTCTGAAGCTTTCTTT.

The genes are TRBV6-2 or TRBV6-3 and TRBJ2-2, with TRBD2 identical over 10 bases. The CDR3 runs to 16 residues. The germline gives CDR1 MNHEY, CDR2 SVGEGT. The V and J ends lost 5 bases and 5 bases, in that order; junction bases with no gene match: 8. The CDR3 DNA is TGTGCCAGCAGTCCACTAGCGGGACGAACGACCGGGGAGCTGTTTTTT. This sequence encodes CASSPLAGRTTGELFF.

The count of this clonotype is one. The chain combines TRBV29-1 with TRBJ2-7, with unresolved D. The CDR3 is made up of 14 amino acids. From germline, CDR1 is SQVTM and CDR2 ANQGSEA. Trimming pared 4 bases from V and 0 bases from J, leaving 13 bases between. The CDR3 loop is CSVGLRSSSYEQYF. DNA for the CDR3: TGCAGCGTTGGGCTGAGAAGTAGCTCCTACGAGCAGTACTTC.

J is TRBJ2-7 and V is TRBV7-2; 7 nucleotides match TRBD1. Germline V gene lookup returns CDR1 SGHTA and CDR2 FQGNSA. The CDR3 is 14 amino acids. The trim removed 3 bases at V and 3 bases at J, leaving 5 bases unmatched. CDR3 nucleotide sequence: TGTGCCAGCAGCTTCAACGGACAGGACTACGAGCAGTACTTC. Translating it yields CASSFNGQDYEQYF.

The chain uses TRBV6-5 and TRBJ2-1; 12 nucleotides agree with TRBD2. V was clipped by 2 bases and J by 5 bases; unmatched bases: 1. The CDR3 extends over 15 amino acids. Germline CDR1 MNHEY, CDR2 SVGAGI. The CDR3 here is CASSYTSGRHNEQFF. Here the CDR3 DNA reads TGTGCCAGCAGTTACACTAGCGGGAGGCACAATGAGCAGTTCTTC.

This CDR3 reads CASSFAGQTDTQYF. CDR3 DNA: TGTGCCAGCAGTTTTGCAGGGCAAACAGATACGCAGTATTTT. The gene calls are TRBV12-3 or TRBV12-4 and TRBJ2-3, with D maybe TRBD1 (5 bases). Trimming took 3 bases from V and 3 from J, leaving 10 bases between them. The CDR3 contains 14 residues.